One sample yielded the 8 T cell receptor beta chains listed below, sequenced in a study of cytomegalovirus exposure and HLA in healthy donors (dated by TCRdb to about 2017). Receptor libraries were prepared by the immunoSEQ multiplex PCR assay. A mixture of 60 forward primers for TCR Vbeta segments and 13 reverse primers for TCR Jbeta segments was used in the multiplex PCR. TCRdb took this table from immuneACCESS and kept in-frame rearrangements with V and J called. Such tables lack part of the clones; where checked against another copy, unresolved V genes explain under half of the gap, and the rest is unexplained. Here the sample has 35,000 to 45,000 clones; 76% occur a single time. The ten most abundant clones make up 7.5% to 9% of the sample. Source material: PBMCs. The source is a woman in her 30s in good health and CMV-seropositive.

This chain joins TRBV18 and TRBJ2-6, with TRBD1 identical over 10 bases. V dropped 4 bases and J dropped 0; count of bases not matched to a gene: 18. The length of the CDR3 is 22 residues. In germline, CDR1 is KGHSH, CDR2 LQKENI. CDR3 coding DNA: TGTGCCAGCTCACTATATGCCCCCGAACCGGGACAGGGGTCCTCTGGGGCCAACGTCCTGACTTTC. Translation gives CASSLYAPEPGQGSSGANVLTF.

The rearrangement uses TRBV4-1 and TRBJ2-5; 11 nucleotides match TRBD2. Germline loops: CDR1 MGHRA, CDR2 YSYEKL. V lost 0 bases to trimming and J lost 2 bases; unmatched junction nucleotides: 5. This CDR3 comprises 17 residues. Here the CDR3 DNA reads TGCGCCAGCAGCCAAGATCGGGGACTAGCGGCTCAAGAGACCCAGTACTTC. This encodes CASSQDRGLAAQETQYF.

The V and J genes are TRBV28 and TRBJ1-1, with TRBD1 matching over 9 bases. This CDR3 comprises 14 residues. Germline CDR1 and CDR2: MDHEN and SYDVKM. Trimming took 5 bases from V and 0 from J; bases not matched to a gene: 1. The DNA for the CDR3 is TGTGCCAGCAGTAGGACAGGGGTGAACACTGAAGCTTTCTTT. As protein: CASSRTGVNTEAFF.

V usage is TRBV5-4 and J usage is TRBJ2-1, with 10 bases that match TRBD2. This CDR3 has 12 amino acids. V lost 4 bases to trimming and J lost 9 bases; unmatched junction nucleotides: 1. Germline V gene sequence: CDR1 SGHNT, CDR2 YYREEE (reference sequence). CDR3 in DNA: TGTGCCAGCAGCAGGACTAGCGGTGAGCAGTTCTTC. Amino acids: CASSRTSGEQFF.

This clone occurred a few times. The chain recombines TRBV6-1 with TRBJ1-1; D remains unclear. Germline V gives CDR1 MNHNS, CDR2 SASEGT. V was clipped by 7 bases and J by 2 bases, with 8 bases between them. The CDR3 consists of 12 residues. The CDR3 bases are TGTGCCAGCAATTGGGCCAACACTGAAGCTTTCTTT. This encodes CASNWANTEAFF.

Only one count was recorded for this clone. Other DNA sequences in the same sample also yield this CDR3. The CDR3 spells CASSIGGSYNEQFF. As DNA, the CDR3 is TGTGCCAGTAGTATAGGCGGGAGTTACAATGAGCAGTTCTTC. This chain connects TRBV19 to TRBJ2-1, with 7 bases lining up with TRBD2. Germline V gene lookup returns CDR1 LNHDA and CDR2 SQIVND (reference sequence). Unmatched junction bases numbered 1, after V lost 1 base and J lost 4 bases. The CDR3 runs 14 residues.

This clone was counted between two and nine times. The J gene is TRBJ2-3, the V gene TRBV7-9; possibly TRBD1 for D (5 bases). Between the trimmed V and J ends, which lost 1 base and 2 bases, there was a span of 13 bases. Looked up from germline, CDR1 is SEHNR and CDR2 is FQNEAQ (reference sequence). The CDR3 is 16 residues long. As DNA, the CDR3 is TGTGCCAGCAGCTTAGTAGTGGCAGGGTCCACAGATACGCAGTATTTT. It yields the protein CASSLVVAGSTDTQYF. The full variable domain, with the rest looked up from reference TRBV7-9 and TRBJ2-3, is DTGVSQNPRHKITKRGQNVTFRCDPISEHNRLYWYRQTLGQGPEFLTYFQNEAQLEKSRLLSDRFSAERPKGSFSTLEIQRTEQGDSAMYLCASSLVVAGSTDTQYFGPGTRLTVL.

The chain is built from TRBV7-2 and TRBJ1-2, with 9 bases lining up with TRBD1. The CDR3 runs 15 residues. Germline CDR1 and CDR2: SGHTA and FQGNSA. Germline trimming cut 2 bases from V and 8 bases from J; bases unmatched to any gene: 9. Here the CDR3 DNA reads TGTACCAGCAGCTTACGGTTGGGACAGGGATTGGGCTACACCTTC. This sequence encodes CTSSLRLGQGLGYTF.